Below, 19 T cell receptor beta chains from the same sample are listed, as sequenced in a study of cytomegalovirus exposure and HLA in healthy donors. Repertoires were generated with immunoSEQ multiplex PCR, while TCRdb's copy carries only in-frame clones and drops some. The table includes some 140,000 clones, about 86% detected once. Sequences were obtained from PBMCs. These TCRs come from a human donor in good health.

The V call is TRBV18, the J call TRBJ1-2; 9 bases line up with TRBD1. The J segment lost 8 bases and the V segment lost 1 base, leaving 14 bases of the junction unmatched. The germline gives CDR1 KGHSH, CDR2 LQKENI. The CDR3 is made up of 17 amino acids. CDR3 region: CASSPRPPRTGVVGYTF. In DNA form, the CDR3 reads TGTGCCAGCTCACCACGCCCGCCACGGACAGGGGTCGTCGGCTACACCTTC.

The rearrangement joins TRBV6-1 to TRBJ2-7; possible D gene TRBD2, 7 bases. The germline V and J ends were trimmed by 6 bases and 3 bases, with 18 bases remaining between them. The CDR3 contains 15 residues. Germline V gene sequence: CDR1 MNHNS, CDR2 SASEGT. CDR3 region: CASSRSTGGFYEQYF. The DNA for the CDR3 is TGTGCCAGCAGCCGCTCCACGGGGGGCTTCTACGAGCAGTACTTC.

The CDR3 DNA reads TGTGCCAGCAGTAATAAGCGGAGCTCCTACAATGAGCAGTTCTTC. Translated, it gives CASSNKRSSYNEQFF. V gene TRBV25-1 combines with J gene TRBJ2-1; D might be TRBD2 (5 bases). The V end was cut by 5 bases, the J end by 0 bases, with 11 bases between. This CDR3 is 15 amino acids long. Per the germline V gene, CDR1 is MGHDK and CDR2 is SYGVNS.

The J gene is TRBJ2-7, the V gene TRBV10-3; TRBD1 aligns across 10 bases. Losses at the gene ends were 4 bases for V and 2 bases for J; bases not matched to a gene: 5. This CDR3 is 15 amino acids long. Per the germline V gene, CDR1 is ENHRY and CDR2 is SYGVKD. The DNA for the CDR3 is TGTGCCATCAGTGCCGGGACAGGGGCTACCTACGAGCAGTACTTC. This gives the protein CAISAGTGATYEQYF.

The chain combines TRBV2 with TRBJ1-5; TRBD1 is a possible D gene (6 bases). The germline V and J ends were trimmed by 6 bases and 7 bases, with 16 bases remaining between them. CDR3 size: 14 residues. CDR1 SNHLY and CDR2 FYNNEI come from the germline V gene. This chain's CDR3 is CASSGGQGGQPQHF. For the CDR3, the DNA is TGTGCCAGCAGCGGGGGGCAGGGCGGGCAGCCCCAGCATTTT.

This chain uses TRBV5-6 with TRBJ2-3, with TRBD2 matching over 11 bases. This CDR3 contains 17 residues. The germline gives CDR1 SGHDT, CDR2 YYEEEE. V shed 6 bases, J shed 0 bases, and the junction held 9 bases outside the gene matches. In DNA form, the CDR3 reads TGTGCCAGCAACACACCGACTAGCGGGGCTAGCACAGATACGCAGTATTTT. As protein: CASNTPTSGASTDTQYF.

The chain recombines TRBV9 with TRBJ2-3, with 9 positions matching TRBD2. CDR1 and CDR2 from the germline V gene are SGDLS and YYNGEE. V lost 1 base, J lost 4 bases, and 1 base stayed unmatched. The CDR3 runs 14 residues. CDR3 DNA sequence: TGTGCCAGCAGCGTACTAGCGGGGTCAGATACGCAGTATTTT. Protein: CASSVLAGSDTQYF.

The CDR3 loop reads CASSLLLGGYTDTQYF. The CDR3 DNA reads as TGTGCCAGCAGCTTATTATTGGGGGGGTACACAGATACGCAGTATTTT. This rearrangement joins TRBV7-9 to TRBJ2-3, with 7 bases lining up with TRBD2. Germline CDR1 reads SEHNR; CDR2 reads FQNEAQ (reference sequence). Unmatched junction bases numbered 7, after V lost 2 bases and J lost 2 bases. The CDR3 is 16 amino acids.

The chain links TRBV5-1 to TRBJ1-4, with a tentative D call TRBD1 (5 bases). Germline V gene lookup returns CDR1 SGHRS and CDR2 YFSETQ. This CDR3 has 14 amino acids. V lost 3 bases and J lost 4, with 10 bases in between. This CDR3 is CASSSNGGNEKLFF. CDR3 DNA: TGCGCCAGCAGCTCCAACGGGGGTAATGAAAAACTGTTTTTT.

Details on this clone: A junction boundary mismatches the germline segment, possibly from a read error. The chain is built from TRBV5-4 and TRBJ1-1; the match to TRBD1 covers 7 bases. CDR1 is SGHNT, CDR2 YYREEE, per germline (reference sequence). The CDR3 extends over 13 amino acids. The CDR3: CASRVQGNAEAFF. The CDR3 nucleotides read TGTGCCAGCAGGGTACAGGGGAACGCTGAAGCTTTCTTT.

This chain links TRBV4-1 with TRBJ2-1; 10 bases align to TRBD2. Losses at the gene ends were 8 bases for V and 3 bases for J; bases not matched to a gene: 4. Germline loops: CDR1 MGHRA, CDR2 YSYEKL. The CDR3 loop spans 14 amino acids. The CDR3 region has the DNA TGCGCCAGCGGGAGGACTAGCGGCTACAATGAGCAGTTCTTC. It specifies CASGRTSGYNEQFF.

The J gene is TRBJ1-1, the V gene TRBV10-2; unclear D gene. V lost 2 bases and J 4 bases, leaving 11 bases between the germline ends. Germline CDR1 and CDR2: WSHSY and SAAADI. The CDR3 has 14 amino acids. CDR3 coding DNA: TGCGCCAGCAGTGAGCTGGAGGTTGGCACTGAAGCTTTCTTT. It specifies CASSELEVGTEAFF.

The rearrangement joins TRBV5-5 to TRBJ1-2; 7 bases agree with TRBD1. The V segment lost 5 bases and the J segment 5 bases; nucleotides outside the gene matches: 9. The CDR3 runs to 14 residues. The germline gives CDR1 SGHKS, CDR2 YYEKEE (reference sequence). CDR3 bases: TGTGCCAGCAGGAGACGACAGGGACTGTATGGCTACACCTTC. Translation gives CASRRRQGLYGYTF.

This chain connects TRBV11-2 to TRBJ2-2, with 10 positions matching TRBD2. This CDR3 spans 16 amino acids. V lost 4 bases to trimming and J lost 5 bases; unmatched junction nucleotides: 7. CDR1 and CDR2 from the germline V gene are SGHAT and FQNNGV. CDR3: CASSSGTSVRTGELFF. CDR3 DNA: TGTGCCAGCAGCTCCGGGACTAGCGTCAGGACCGGGGAGCTGTTTTTT.

V gene TRBV5-1 combines with J gene TRBJ1-2; TRBD1 aligns across 11 bases. This CDR3 is built from 16 residues. V lost 0 bases to trimming and J lost 4 bases; unmatched junction nucleotides: 5. Germline CDR1 reads SGHRS; CDR2 reads YFSETQ. The CDR3 sequence is CASSLAGTGGTYGYTF. CDR3 bases: TGCGCCAGCAGCTTGGCCGGGACAGGGGGGACCTATGGCTACACCTTC.

The chain employs TRBV7-9 and TRBJ2-1; 11 bases fit TRBD1. Germline V lookup: CDR1 SEHNR, CDR2 FQNEAQ (reference sequence). V lost 5 bases to trimming and J lost 4 bases; unmatched junction nucleotides: 4. The CDR3 is made up of 15 amino acids. The CDR3 region has the DNA TGTGCCAGCAGCATGGGGACAGGGGGATACAATGAGCAGTTCTTC. Its protein product is CASSMGTGGYNEQFF.

This clone was seen a handful of times. The chain uses TRBV6-5 and TRBJ1-6, with 7 positions matching TRBD1. Trimming at V came to 8 bases and at J to 5 bases, leaving 9 bases not matched to a gene. The CDR3 sequence is 15 residues long. The V gene's germline CDR1 is MNHEY and CDR2 SVGAGI. The CDR3 region is CASGYRGTDNSPLHF. The CDR3 DNA reads TGTGCCAGCGGATACAGGGGAACGGATAATTCACCCCTCCACTTT.

The chain couples TRBV5-6 to TRBJ1-3, with a weak D call TRBD1 (5 bases). Per germline, CDR1 SGHDT and CDR2 YYEEEE. CDR3 length equals 15 residues. V dropped 0 bases and J dropped 2 bases, with 9 bases sitting between them. The CDR3 region has the DNA TGTGCCAGCAGCTTGGACAGGTTCGCTGGAAACACCATATATTTT. Translating gives CASSLDRFAGNTIYF.

The rearrangement joins TRBV27 to TRBJ2-2; D not resolved. This CDR3 spans 14 amino acids. The germline V gene has CDR1 MNHEY and CDR2 SMNVEV (reference sequence). Trimming shortened V by 6 bases and J by 3 bases, and 11 bases separated the two germline ends. CDR3 amino acids: CASSARSYTGELFF. The CDR3 nucleotides read TGTGCCAGCAGCGCCCGGTCCTACACCGGGGAGCTGTTTTTT.